These 27 T cell receptor beta chains originate from one sample sequenced in a study of spatial heterogeneity in lung cancer. Time point of the sample: sample taken at primary tumor resection. Sequencing covered unsorted whole RNA taken from tumor, nontumor lung or frozen PBMC. TCRdb passed the 5' RACE reads through MiXCR, listing each CDR3 protein once. The data show tens of thousands of distinct CDR3 sequences, about 11% seen once. This material consisted of PBMCs, taken at surgery. The receptors derive from a female donor with early-stage non-small cell lung cancer.

The V gene is TRBV7-2, the J gene TRBJ1-4; no firm D call. Germline V gene lookup returns CDR1 SGHTA and CDR2 FQGNSA. Trimming took 2 bases from V and 4 from J, leaving 14 bases between them. The CDR3 is made up of 16 amino acids. This chain's CDR3 is CASSLTSPDFNEKLFF. CDR3 sequence (DNA): TGTGCCAGCAGCTTAACCTCGCCCGACTTTAATGAAAAACTGTTTTTT. Using reference TRBV7-2 and TRBJ1-4 for the parts outside the CDR3, the full variable domain is GAGVSQSPSNKVTEKGKDVELRCDPISGHTALYWYRQSLGQGLEFLIYFQGNSAPDKSGLPSDRFSAERTGGSVSTLTIQRTQQEDSAVYLCASSLTSPDFNEKLFFGSGTQLSVL.

The chain couples TRBV12-3 or TRBV12-4 to TRBJ1-2; tentatively, D is TRBD1 (6 bases). The CDR3 has 11 amino acids. Trimming stripped 11 bases from V and 6 bases from J, with 13 bases between. CDR3 bases: TGTGCCCTACACAGGGATAATGGCTACACCTTC. Its protein product is CALHRDNGYTF.

This clonotype was detected ten times or more. CDR3: CASSPNHRRSSYEQYF. The CDR3 DNA follows: TGTGCCAGCAGCCCCAACCATCGACGGAGCTCCTACGAGCAGTACTTC. The genes are TRBV5-6 and TRBJ2-7; D is ambiguous. Germline CDR1 SGHDT, CDR2 YYEEEE. CDR3 size: 16 residues. V was trimmed by 4 bases and J by 0 bases, leaving 17 bases between them.

This clonotype was found once. A much bigger clone sits one base away, suggesting this may be a read error. The chain recombines TRBV27 with TRBJ1-6; D might be TRBD1 (5 bases). The CDR3 is 16 amino acids. The germline V gene encodes CDR1 MNHEY and CDR2 SMNVEV (reference sequence). This CDR3 reads CASSLTDIGRNSPIHF. As DNA, the CDR3 is TGTGCCAGCAGTCTGACAGACATTGGCCGGAATTCACCCATCCACTTT.

The rearrangement joins TRBV6-1 to TRBJ1-5; the D is unclear. CDR1 and CDR2 (germline): MNHNS, SASEGT. V gave up 4 bases and J gave up 4 bases, with 8 bases separating them. The length of the CDR3 is 13 residues. The CDR3 sequence is CASSVDMNQPQHF. CDR3 nucleotides: TGTGCCAGCAGTGTAGACATGAATCAGCCCCAGCATTTT.

This clonotype appeared a few times. The chain recombines TRBV6-5 with TRBJ2-3; a weak D match, TRBD1 (6 bases). The germline V gene encodes CDR1 MNHEY and CDR2 SVGAGI. This CDR3 is built from 14 residues. Trimming cost V 6 bases and J 1 base, with 11 bases left between them. DNA for the CDR3: TGTGCCAGCAGAACAGGGCGTCGCACAGATACGCAGTATTTT. Amino acid sequence: CASRTGRRTDTQYF.

The chain couples TRBV5-4 to TRBJ1-1, with D unresolved. CDR3 length: 13 amino acids. Germline V CDR1 and CDR2: SGHNT, YYREEE (reference sequence). V shed 9 bases and J shed 0 bases, with 12 bases lying between them. CDR3 region: CAIGRRMNTEAFF. CDR3 nucleotides: TGTGCCATCGGAAGACGGATGAACACTGAAGCTTTCTTT.

The chain combines TRBV7-2 with TRBJ2-3; a possible D gene is TRBD2 (5 bases). Germline values: CDR1 SGHTA, CDR2 FQGNSA. This CDR3 region has 15 residues. Trimming cost V 1 base and J 4 bases, with 12 bases left between them. The CDR3 is CASSLVAGGSDTQYF. CDR3 coding DNA: TGTGCCAGCAGCTTAGTTGCGGGCGGGTCAGATACGCAGTATTTT.

J is TRBJ1-6 and V is TRBV7-3, with D uncertain. This CDR3 has 13 residues. Trimming left V 6 bases short and J 6 bases short, with 9 bases between. The germline gives CDR1 SGHTA, CDR2 FQGTGA. As DNA, the CDR3 is TGTGCCAGCAGAAGGACTGCTAATTCACCCCTCCACTTT. It yields the protein CASRRTANSPLHF.

This chain joins TRBV28 and TRBJ2-1; TRBD1 agrees at 8 bases. With 5 bases clipped from V and 3 bases from J, the junction kept 6 bases outside the gene matches. The germline V gene encodes CDR1 MDHEN and CDR2 SYDVKM. CDR3 length: 15 amino acids. The CDR3, as DNA: TGTGCCAGCAGTCCTCCCACAGGGGGCTACAATGAGCAGTTCTTC. This translates into CASSPPTGGYNEQFF.

This clonotype was observed a handful of times. The V call is TRBV6-2 or TRBV6-3, the J call TRBJ2-1; 8 bases are a match to TRBD2. Trimming cost V 4 bases and J 3 bases; bases outside gene matches: 5. CDR1 is MNHEY and CDR2 is SVGEGT in the germline V gene. This CDR3 region has 15 residues. The CDR3 region has the DNA TGTGCCAGCAGTTCCCGGACTAGCAGCTACAATGAGCAGTTCTTC. The encoded protein is CASSSRTSSYNEQFF.

This clonotype was recorded a few times. The rearrangement links TRBV13 to TRBJ2-1; D perhaps matches TRBD1 (5 bases). The CDR3 is 16 amino acids. Trimming left V 4 bases short and J 0 bases short, with 13 bases between. CDR1 is PRHDT and CDR2 is FYEKMQ in the germline V gene (reference sequence). This chain's CDR3 is CASSYHPDSSYNEQFF. The CDR3 DNA sequence: TGTGCCAGCAGCTACCACCCCGACAGCTCCTACAATGAGCAGTTCTTC.

This clonotype was found a few times. The V call is TRBV18, the J call TRBJ1-6, with D uncertain. Between the trimmed V and J ends, which lost 3 bases and 9 bases, there was a span of 18 bases. The germline V gene has CDR1 KGHSH and CDR2 LQKENI. The CDR3 is 16 residues long. CDR3 DNA: TGTGCCAGCTCACCGAGCGGGCAGACCCGTGGTTCACCCCTCCACTTT. Translation gives CASSPSGQTRGSPLHF. Combining the CDR3 with reference TRBV18 and TRBJ1-6 gives the whole variable domain NAGVMQNPRHLVRRRGQEARLRCSPMKGHSHVYWYRQLPEEGLKFMVYLQKENIIDESGMPKERFSAEFPKEGPSILRIQQVVRGDSAAYFCASSPSGQTRGSPLHFGNGTRLTVT.

This clonotype was found many times. The chain couples TRBV7-9 to TRBJ1-1; 7 nucleotides match TRBD1. The CDR3 is made up of 15 amino acids. Germline trimming cut 1 base from V and 1 base from J; bases unmatched to any gene: 3. The germline gives CDR1 SEHNR, CDR2 FQNEAQ (reference sequence). CDR3 nucleotide sequence: TGTGCCAGCAGCTTAGACAGGGGATCGAACACTGAAGCTTTCTTT. Amino acids: CASSLDRGSNTEAFF. Drawing the rest from reference TRBV7-9 and TRBJ1-1, the complete variable domain is DTGVSQNPRHKITKRGQNVTFRCDPISEHNRLYWYRQTLGQGPEFLTYFQNEAQLEKSRLLSDRFSAERPKGSFSTLEIQRTEQGDSAMYLCASSLDRGSNTEAFFGQGTRLTVV.

This chain links TRBV19 with TRBJ1-1; D not certain. Trimming took off 3 bases at V and 6 bases at J, with 17 bases between the two ends. CDR1 and CDR2 from the germline V gene are LNHDA and SQIVND (reference sequence). The CDR3 runs 15 residues. The CDR3 nucleotides are TGTGCCAGTAGTATCAATGGACGATCGAGTTCTGAAGCTTTCTTT. This encodes CASSINGRSSSEAFF.

This clonotype was observed a few times. The V call is TRBV6-5, the J call TRBJ2-7; a weak D match, TRBD1 (5 bases). The germline V and J ends were trimmed by 4 bases and 7 bases, with 23 bases remaining between them. CDR1 and CDR2 from the germline V gene are MNHEY and SVGAGI. The CDR3 length is 16 residues. This CDR3 is CASSSNTWTTSAEQYF. DNA of the CDR3: TGTGCCAGCAGTTCAAACACTTGGACAACGAGCGCAGAGCAGTACTTC.

This chain connects TRBV7-2 to TRBJ2-2; TRBD2 aligns across 8 bases. The germline V gene encodes CDR1 SGHTA and CDR2 FQGNSA. The CDR3 spans 15 residues. V lost 7 bases to trimming and J lost 6 bases; unmatched junction nucleotides: 10. The CDR3 DNA reads TGTGCCAGCATCCGGCCGGGGGGGGGGCCCGGGGAGCTGTTTTTT. This translates into CASIRPGGGPGELFF.

CDR3 protein: CASKGSGGTQYF. The CDR3 coding sequence is TGCGCCAGCAAGGGTTCGGGGGGTACGCAGTATTTT. This rearrangement joins TRBV10-2 to TRBJ2-3, with 7 bases lining up with TRBD2. The CDR3 is made up of 12 amino acids. Trimming removed 7 bases from V and 8 bases from J; junction bases left unmatched: 6. Germline CDR1 is WSHSY and CDR2 is SAAADI.

The chain couples TRBV29-1 to TRBJ2-5, with TRBD2 matching 13 bases. J was trimmed by 4 bases and V by 0 bases; bases with no gene match: 11. The CDR3 extends over 18 amino acids. Germline V gene sequence: CDR1 SQVTM, CDR2 ANQGSEA. CDR3 DNA: TGCAGCGTTGAAGATCAGTGGACTAGCGGGGGTGCCGCAGAGACCCAGTACTTC. This encodes CSVEDQWTSGGAAETQYF.

This clonotype occurred many times. The genes are TRBV19 and TRBJ1-5; possibly TRBD1 for D (5 bases). Germline V lookup: CDR1 LNHDA, CDR2 SQIVND (reference sequence). V shed 5 bases and J shed 2 bases, with 16 bases lying between them. The CDR3 runs to 16 residues. CDR3: CASSPRTGTGNQPQHF. The CDR3, as DNA: TGTGCCAGTAGTCCCCGCACGGGGACGGGCAATCAGCCCCAGCATTTT.

This clonotype was found a few times. V usage is TRBV5-8 and J usage is TRBJ2-1, with 8 bases aligning to TRBD2. CDR1 and CDR2 from the germline V gene are SGHTS and YDEGEE. The CDR3 spans 15 residues. Losses at the gene ends were 3 bases for V and 8 bases for J; bases not matched to a gene: 10. CDR3 coding DNA: TGTGCCAGCAGCTCAGCCGTTAGCGGGGAGGATGAGCAGTTCTTC. Amino acids: CASSSAVSGEDEQFF. The whole variable domain, remainder taken from reference TRBV5-8 and TRBJ2-1, is EAGVTQSPTHLIKTRGQQATLRCSPISGHTSVYWYQQALGLGLQFLLWYDEGEERNRGNFPPRFSGRQFPNYSSELNVNALELEDSALYLCASSSAVSGEDEQFFGPGTRLTVL.

This clonotype was seen a handful of times. The rearrangement joins TRBV13 to TRBJ2-3; D is possibly TRBD2 (5 bases). Germline lookup yields CDR1 PRHDT and CDR2 FYEKMQ (reference sequence). The CDR3 length is 15 residues. The V gene lost 2 bases and the J gene lost 2 bases, with 11 bases spanning the gap. CDR3 loop: CASSLTGIATDTQYF. CDR3 in DNA: TGTGCCAGCAGCTTAACGGGGATCGCCACAGATACGCAGTATTTT.

The V gene is TRBV12-3 or TRBV12-4, the J gene TRBJ2-3; D could derive from TRBD1 or TRBD2 (5 bases each). This CDR3 is built from 14 residues. Trimming pared 3 bases from V and 2 bases from J, leaving 9 bases between. The CDR3 DNA follows: TGTGCCAGCAGTTTTTCCGGGACCACAGATACGCAGTATTTT. Amino acid sequence: CASSFSGTTDTQYF.

The gene calls are TRBV7-2 and TRBJ1-2; no reliable D call. The germline V gene has CDR1 SGHTA and CDR2 FQGNSA. V shed 5 bases and J shed 3 bases, with 13 bases lying between them. The CDR3 runs 14 residues. The chain's CDR3 is CASSPYGPHYGYTF. The CDR3 bases are TGTGCCAGCAGCCCATACGGACCCCACTATGGCTACACCTTC.

This clonotype was recorded at least ten times. The chain has TRBV9 and TRBJ2-3; 8 nucleotides align to TRBD2. V gave up 4 bases and J gave up 1 base; unmatched junction bases: 11. This CDR3 is 17 amino acids long. CDR1 and CDR2 (germline): SGDLS, YYNGEE. For the CDR3, the DNA is TGTGCCAGCAGCCCAAGATGGAGTAGCGGGGGCACAGATACGCAGTATTTT. Translation gives CASSPRWSSGGTDTQYF. The whole variable domain, remainder taken from reference TRBV9 and TRBJ2-3, is DSGVTQTPKHLITATGQRVTLRCSPRSGDLSVYWYQQSLDQGLQFLIQYYNGEERAKGNILERFSAQQFPDLHSELNLSSLELGDSALYFCASSPRWSSGGTDTQYFGPGTRLTVL.

Ten or more counts support this clonotype. V gene TRBV27 combines with J gene TRBJ1-5; D remains ambiguous. The germline CDR1 and CDR2 sequences are MNHEY and SMNVEV (reference sequence). This CDR3 is 13 amino acids long. Deletions cut 4 bases from V and 11 bases from J, with 15 bases between. The CDR3 here is CASSYDNKAAQHF. CDR3 nucleotides: TGTGCCAGCAGTTATGACAACAAGGCGGCCCAGCATTTT.

This clonotype was detected only a few times. This chain uses TRBV7-2 with TRBJ1-2; D might be TRBD1 (6 bases). Looked up from germline, CDR1 is SGHTA and CDR2 is FQGNSA. This CDR3 is built from 14 residues. V was clipped by 1 base and J by 8 bases, with 14 bases between them. DNA of the CDR3: TGTGCCAGCAGCTTAGGGGACATCGTGGGGGGCTACACCTTC. Residues: CASSLGDIVGGYTF.